This T cell receptor (beta chain) derives from a study of blood T cell repertoires in COVID-19 (TCRdb year 2020). With respect to the entire study: Collaborator samples came from the United States, Italy and Spain and covered acute and convalescent phases of COVID-19. The prospective study material was composed of cDNA or gDNA derived from T cells, B-cell-depleted T cells, or PBMCs. The dataset comprised deeply sampled blood TCRbeta repertoires from subjects exposed to, actively infected with, or recovered from COVID-19. A freely available public database, intended as a resource for researchers studying the immune response to SARS-CoV-2, is where the repertoires were released. Samples came from the ongoing ImmuneRACE study (first 160 participants) plus 1,254 subjects from 6 global collaborators. Nearly every sample came with metadata listing a de-identified subject ID, COVID-19 status, age in years and sex. Where available, HLA class I and class II types were obtained from metadata supplied by the sample provider rather than from assay-based typing. Study-wide findings and limitations: How much clinical and demographic metadata was included differed by source and by participant, and the metadata was provided uncurated.

Another Seattle source contributed samples from volunteer blood donors who had recovered from COVID-19. The collaborating institutions used their own protocols to collect whole blood in K2EDTA tubes. For TCRbeta analysis, collaborator samples were shipped as frozen whole blood, as isolated PBMCs, or as DNA extracted from either sample type. TCRbeta CDR3 regions were amplified from genomic DNA by means of the immunoSEQ Assay, a bias-controlled multiplex PCR. On the authors' methods: Within the assay, amplification of reference gene primers was used to estimate how many nucleated cells each sample contained. Sequence reads were collapsed and filtered to measure the absolute abundance of every unique TCRbeta CDR3 rearrangement. For each sample, productive Simpson clonality was calculated by taking the square root of Simpson's diversity index across productive rearrangements. TCRdb took this table from immuneACCESS and kept in-frame rearrangements with V and J called. Such tables lack part of the clones; where checked against another copy, unresolved V genes explain under half of the gap, and the rest is unexplained. The DNA was the basis for D and trimming; V, J and clone size are from that table. Counted in this sample were a few hundred thousand clones; 70% to 90% of them appeared once. More than 10% of the sample lies in the top ten.

A remark on this clone: Its antigen is not yet known. No base-level quality is on record; no much larger clone is a single base apart.

V and J are truncated by 6 bases and 0 bases respectively, leaving an intervening sequence of 12 bases. CDR1 and CDR2 are read off the germline V gene as SQVTM and ANQGSEA. The cysteine opens and the phenylalanine closes a CDR3 of 13 amino acids. This entry keeps only the CDR3 DNA: 39 bases, framed from base 1. Sequenced input: peripheral blood. The sequence links TRBV29-1 to TRBJ2-7; perhaps TRBD2 is the D gene, with 6 bases matching. This sequence was found in a woman aged 18-29 years who had recovered from COVID-19. The base sequence is TGCAGCGTACTAGCCCCGAGCTCCTACGAGCAGTACTTC. Its product reads: CSVLAPSSYEQYF.